Given below is one T cell receptor beta chain in context. The antigen is unknown. The data derive from a study of graft-versus-host responses after intestinal transplantation. Across the study: All recipients were given anti-thymocyte globulin induction, and tacrolimus and steroids were then administered for 3 to 4 years.

This table comes from immunoSEQ multiplex PCR, and its TCRdb copy is limited to in-frame clones, with some not included. The data contain tens of thousands of clones, roughly 90% of them singletons. General observations from the study: Subjects displaying graft-donor T cell macrochimerism possessed elevated graft-versus-host to host-versus-graft clonal ratios inside allografts. Early post-transplant HvG declines were associated with peak circulating GvH clone levels. Investigators detected GvH clones in recipient marrow, with some emerging earlier in ileum or blood.

Germline-derived CDR1 and CDR2 are SGHTS and YDEGEE. CDR3 length equals 14 residues. V lost 0 bases to trimming and J lost 1 base, with 7 bases between them. V is TRBV5-8 and J is TRBJ1-2; no firm D call. This clonotype was obtained from a human patient who received an intestinal transplant, so some T cells may come from the graft donor. The starting material was PBMCs, obtained 26 days after transplant. The chain's CDR3 is CASSLGTSNYGYTF. As DNA, the CDR3 is TGTGCCAGCAGCTTGGGCACTAGTAACTATGGCTACACCTTC.